The T cell receptor beta chain described here comes from a study of human T cells and chemical hapten exposure. Study-wide context: After 6 days, upper back 0.01% DPC patch tests were scored. It was small differences in pooled library volume that mainly caused per-sample TCR yields to vary.

TCRdb fed the RACE reads into MiXCR, producing one record per CDR3 protein. The sample holds some 82,000 distinct CDR3 sequences, 6.6% seen once. The time point here: patch test 2, 6 weeks after DPC sensitization. Treatment meaning: therapeutic diphenylcyclopropenone sensitization with weekly scalp DPC. This clonotype came up a few times. The antigen remains unidentified. Germline V gene sequence: CDR1 DFQATT, CDR2 SNEGSKA (reference sequence). There are 14 residues in the CDR3. The V and J ends lost 6 bases and 0 bases, in that order; junction bases with no gene match: 6. Study-level results: Among expanded TCRs, significantly more large CDR3 similarity clusters formed than among controls.

The material was whole blood, obtained in connection with sensitization to the hapten diphenylcyclopropenone (DPC). The origin of this receptor is a woman in her thirties with alopecia areata. Some clones in this sample may be carry-over from other donors' samples. The V call is TRBV20-1, the J call TRBJ2-3, with 7 positions matching TRBD1. CDR3 in amino acids: CSAPRGLSTDTQYF. In nucleotides, the CDR3 is TGCAGTGCCCCTAGGGGGCTTAGCACAGATACGCAGTATTTT.